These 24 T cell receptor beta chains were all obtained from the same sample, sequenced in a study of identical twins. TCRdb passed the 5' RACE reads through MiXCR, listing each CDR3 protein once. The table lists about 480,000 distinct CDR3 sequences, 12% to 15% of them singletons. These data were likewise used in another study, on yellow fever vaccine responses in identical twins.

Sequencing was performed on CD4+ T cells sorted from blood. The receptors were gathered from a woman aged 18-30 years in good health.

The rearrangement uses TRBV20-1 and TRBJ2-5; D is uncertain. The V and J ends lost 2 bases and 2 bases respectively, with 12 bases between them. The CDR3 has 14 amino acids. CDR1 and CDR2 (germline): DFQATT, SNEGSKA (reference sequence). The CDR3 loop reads CSARLGPPQETQYF. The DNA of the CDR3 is TGCAGTGCTAGACTCGGACCACCTCAAGAGACCCAGTACTTC.

The CDR3 region has the DNA TGTGCCAGCAGCAAAGTCGTCGGACTCACCGGGGAGCTGTTTTTT. Its translation is CASSKVVGLTGELFF. V and J are TRBV21-1 and TRBJ2-2; the D call of TRBD2 is as the table states it, not checked on the DNA. TRBV21-1 is designated a pseudogene. The CDR3 has 15 amino acids.

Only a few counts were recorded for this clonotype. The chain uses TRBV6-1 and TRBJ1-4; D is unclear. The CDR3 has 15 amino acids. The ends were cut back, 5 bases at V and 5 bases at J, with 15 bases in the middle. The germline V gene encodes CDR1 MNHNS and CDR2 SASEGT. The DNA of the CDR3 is TGTGCCAGCAGTCTATTCCCGGCGGAAAATGAAAAACTGTTTTTT. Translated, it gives CASSLFPAENEKLFF.

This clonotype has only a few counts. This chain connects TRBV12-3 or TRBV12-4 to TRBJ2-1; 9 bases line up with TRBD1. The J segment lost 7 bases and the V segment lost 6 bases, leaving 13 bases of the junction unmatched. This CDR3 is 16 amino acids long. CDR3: CASSQDTGTGMNEQFF. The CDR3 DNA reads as TGTGCCAGCAGCCAAGATACCGGGACAGGGATGAATGAGCAGTTCTTC.

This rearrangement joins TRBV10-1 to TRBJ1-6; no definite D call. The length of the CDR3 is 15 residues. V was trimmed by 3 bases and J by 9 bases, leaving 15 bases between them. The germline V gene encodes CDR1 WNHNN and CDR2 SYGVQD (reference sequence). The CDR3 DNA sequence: TGCGCCAGCAGTGATTCAAGCTCTGGTTTTTCACCCCTCCACTTT. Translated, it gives CASSDSSSGFSPLHF.

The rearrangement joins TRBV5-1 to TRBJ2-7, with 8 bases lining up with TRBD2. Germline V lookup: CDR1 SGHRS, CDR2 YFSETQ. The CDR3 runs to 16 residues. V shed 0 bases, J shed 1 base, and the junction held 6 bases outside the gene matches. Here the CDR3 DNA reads TGCGCCAGCAGCTTGGTAAGCGGGGGACAATCCTACGAGCAGTACTTC. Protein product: CASSLVSGGQSYEQYF.

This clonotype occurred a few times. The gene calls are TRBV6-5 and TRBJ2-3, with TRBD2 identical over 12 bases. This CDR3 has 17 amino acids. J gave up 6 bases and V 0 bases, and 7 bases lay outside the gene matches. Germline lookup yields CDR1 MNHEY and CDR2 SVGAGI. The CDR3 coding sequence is TGTGCCAGCAGTTACTCGCCGGCTAGCGGGAGGGTGGATACGCAGTATTTT. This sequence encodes CASSYSPASGRVDTQYF.

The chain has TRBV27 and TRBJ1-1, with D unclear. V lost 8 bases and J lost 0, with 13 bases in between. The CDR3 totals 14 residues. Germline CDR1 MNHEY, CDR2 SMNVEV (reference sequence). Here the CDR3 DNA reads TGTGCCAGCCGCCGAACCGGGGTGAACACTGAAGCTTTCTTT. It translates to CASRRTGVNTEAFF.

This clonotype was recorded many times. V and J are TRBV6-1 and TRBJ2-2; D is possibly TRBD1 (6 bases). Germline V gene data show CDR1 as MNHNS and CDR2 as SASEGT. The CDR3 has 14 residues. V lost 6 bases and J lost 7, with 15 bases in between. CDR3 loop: CASRGNRENGELFF. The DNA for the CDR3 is TGTGCCAGCAGGGGAAACAGGGAGAACGGGGAGCTGTTTTTT.

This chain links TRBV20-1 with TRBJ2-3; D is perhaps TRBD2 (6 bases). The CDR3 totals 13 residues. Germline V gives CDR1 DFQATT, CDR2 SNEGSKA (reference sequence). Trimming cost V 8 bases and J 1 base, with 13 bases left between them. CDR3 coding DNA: TGCAGTATTCCAAGCGGGCGCACAGATACGCAGTATTTT. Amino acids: CSIPSGRTDTQYF.

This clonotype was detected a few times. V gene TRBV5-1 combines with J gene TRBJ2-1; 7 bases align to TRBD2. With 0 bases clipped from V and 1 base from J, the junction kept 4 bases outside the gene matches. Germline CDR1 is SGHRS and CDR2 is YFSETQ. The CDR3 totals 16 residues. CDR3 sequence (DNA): TGCGCCAGCAGCTTGGGAAGGCGGGGGTCCTACAATGAGCAGTTCTTC. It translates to CASSLGRRGSYNEQFF.

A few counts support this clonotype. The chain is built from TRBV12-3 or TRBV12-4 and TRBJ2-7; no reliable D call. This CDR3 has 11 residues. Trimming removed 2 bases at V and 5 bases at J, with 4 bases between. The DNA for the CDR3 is TGTGCCAGCAGTTTACGGCACGAGCAGTACTTC. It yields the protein CASSLRHEQYF.

The CDR3, as DNA: TGTGCAGCCAGTCCGCTAGCGGGAACCGATACGCAGTATTTT. It yields the protein CAASPLAGTDTQYF. The chain has TRBV3-1 and TRBJ2-3, with 9 bases aligning to TRBD2. The CDR3 totals 14 residues. Germline V gene lookup returns CDR1 LGHDT and CDR2 YNNKEL (reference sequence).

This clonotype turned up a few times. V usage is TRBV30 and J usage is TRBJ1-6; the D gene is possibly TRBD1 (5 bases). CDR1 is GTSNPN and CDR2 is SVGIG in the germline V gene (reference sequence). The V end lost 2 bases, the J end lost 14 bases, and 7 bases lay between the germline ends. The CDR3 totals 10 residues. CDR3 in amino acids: CAWSRGSLHF. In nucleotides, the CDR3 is TGTGCCTGGAGTCGGGGGTCCCTCCACTTT.

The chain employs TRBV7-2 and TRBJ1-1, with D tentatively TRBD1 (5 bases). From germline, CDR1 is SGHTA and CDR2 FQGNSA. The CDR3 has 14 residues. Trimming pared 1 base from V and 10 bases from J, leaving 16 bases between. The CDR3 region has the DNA TGTGCCAGCAGCTTAGGCGACAGAGTCACAGGAGCTTTCTTT. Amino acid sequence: CASSLGDRVTGAFF.

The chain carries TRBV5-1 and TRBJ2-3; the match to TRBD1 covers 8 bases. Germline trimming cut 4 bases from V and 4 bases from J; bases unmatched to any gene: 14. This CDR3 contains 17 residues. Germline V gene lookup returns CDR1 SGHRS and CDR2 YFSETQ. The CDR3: CASSARQGSRSSDTQYF. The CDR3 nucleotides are TGCGCCAGCAGCGCAAGACAGGGGAGTAGGTCCTCAGATACGCAGTATTTT.

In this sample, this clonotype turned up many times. The CDR3 DNA reads TGTGCCAGCAGCCCCACAGGGGGCAAGGCTGAAGCTTTCTTT. It encodes CASSPTGGKAEAFF. The chain employs TRBV7-3 and TRBJ1-1, with TRBD1 matching over 9 bases. The CDR3 length is 14 residues. J lost 6 bases, V lost 5 bases, and 7 bases had no gene match. Germline-derived CDR1 and CDR2 are SGHTA and FQGTGA.

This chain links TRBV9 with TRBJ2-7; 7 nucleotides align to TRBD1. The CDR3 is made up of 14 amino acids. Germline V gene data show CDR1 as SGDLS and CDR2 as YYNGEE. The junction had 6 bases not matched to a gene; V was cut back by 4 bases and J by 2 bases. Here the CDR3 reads CASSLRDRPYEQYF. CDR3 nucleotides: TGTGCCAGCAGCCTACGGGACAGACCCTACGAGCAGTACTTC.

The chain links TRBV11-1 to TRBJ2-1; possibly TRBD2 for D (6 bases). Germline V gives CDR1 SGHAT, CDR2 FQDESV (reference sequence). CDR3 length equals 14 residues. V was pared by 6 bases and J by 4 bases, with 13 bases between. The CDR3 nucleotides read TGTGCCAGCAGTTTCCGCGGGGTTTACAATGAGCAGTTCTTC. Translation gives CASSFRGVYNEQFF.

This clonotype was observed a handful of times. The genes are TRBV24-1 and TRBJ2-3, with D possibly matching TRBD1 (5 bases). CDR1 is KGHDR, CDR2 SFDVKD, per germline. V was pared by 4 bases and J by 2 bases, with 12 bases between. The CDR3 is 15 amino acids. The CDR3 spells CATSESQGHTDTQYF. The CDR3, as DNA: TGTGCCACCAGTGAAAGTCAGGGTCACACAGATACGCAGTATTTT.

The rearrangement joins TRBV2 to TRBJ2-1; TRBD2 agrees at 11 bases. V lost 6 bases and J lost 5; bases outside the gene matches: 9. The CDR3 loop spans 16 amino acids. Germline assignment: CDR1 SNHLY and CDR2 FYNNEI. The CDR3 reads CASRYLTSGKNNEQFF. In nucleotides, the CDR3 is TGTGCCAGCAGGTATTTGACTAGCGGGAAAAACAATGAGCAGTTCTTC.

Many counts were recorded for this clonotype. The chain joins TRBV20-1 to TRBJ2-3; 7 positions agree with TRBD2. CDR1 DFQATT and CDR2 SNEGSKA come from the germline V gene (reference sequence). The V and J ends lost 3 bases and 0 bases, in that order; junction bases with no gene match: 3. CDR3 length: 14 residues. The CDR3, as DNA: TGCAGTGCTAGGAGCGGGAAAAGCACAGATACGCAGTATTTT. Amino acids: CSARSGKSTDTQYF.

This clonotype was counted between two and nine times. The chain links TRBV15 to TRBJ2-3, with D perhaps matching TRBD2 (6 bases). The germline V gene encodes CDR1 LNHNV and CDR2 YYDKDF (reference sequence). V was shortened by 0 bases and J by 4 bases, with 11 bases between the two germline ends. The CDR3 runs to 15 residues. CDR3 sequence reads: CATSRETGVADTQYF. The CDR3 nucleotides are TGTGCCACCAGCAGAGAGACGGGAGTGGCAGATACGCAGTATTTT.

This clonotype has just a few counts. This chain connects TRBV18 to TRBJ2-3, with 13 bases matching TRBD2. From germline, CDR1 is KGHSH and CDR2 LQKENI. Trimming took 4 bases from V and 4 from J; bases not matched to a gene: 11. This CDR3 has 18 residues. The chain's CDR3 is CASSLTSGGTTPPDTQYF. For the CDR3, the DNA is TGTGCCAGCTCACTGACTAGCGGGGGGACCACGCCGCCAGATACGCAGTATTTT.